Listed here are 19 T cell receptor beta chains from one sample, sequenced in a study of shared clonotypes between healthy human individuals. Profiled with immunoSEQ multiplex PCR; TCRdb holds only in-frame clones, not every one. This sample carries about 2.4 million clones, over 85% of them seen once, and the ten largest clones take 0.36%. Specimen: naive CD4+ T cells from PBMCs. Subset given: CD45RA+ positively selected. Receptors were obtained from a man aged 18 to 35 in good health. Some clones in this sample may be carry-over from other donors' samples.

The chain joins TRBV20-1 to TRBJ2-1; D unresolved. With 7 bases removed from V and 7 bases from J, the gap between germline ends came to 11 bases. The CDR3 is 11 amino acids. CDR1 is DFQATT, CDR2 SNEGSKA, per germline (reference sequence). The CDR3 DNA is TGCAGTGTTTACACAGAAAATGAGCAGTTCTTC. This gives the protein CSVYTENEQFF.

This chain links TRBV5-1 with TRBJ2-7, with D unresolved. V was shortened by 0 bases and J by 6 bases, with 13 bases between the two germline ends. This CDR3 has 14 amino acids. CDR1 is SGHRS, CDR2 YFSETQ, per germline. The CDR3 loop reads CASSLAGLIGEQYF. DNA for the CDR3: TGCGCCAGCAGCTTGGCCGGCCTGATCGGCGAGCAGTACTTC. The whole variable domain, filled in from reference TRBV5-1 and TRBJ2-7, reads KAGVTQTPRYLIKTRGQQVTLSCSPISGHRSVSWYQQTPGQGLQFLFEYFSETQRNKGNFPGRFSGRQFSNSRSEMNVSTLELGDSALYLCASSLAGLIGEQYFGPGTRLTVT.

The chain carries TRBV5-1 and TRBJ2-2, with TRBD2 identical over 7 bases. The V gene's germline CDR1 is SGHRS and CDR2 YFSETQ. Unmatched junction bases numbered 7, after V lost 3 bases and J lost 5 bases. The CDR3 extends over 15 amino acids. CDR3 in DNA: TGCGCCAGCAGCTCGGGACTACCCCAAACCGGGGAGCTGTTTTTT. This translates into CASSSGLPQTGELFF.

The chain combines TRBV9 with TRBJ1-2; no clear D. Trimming stripped 4 bases from V and 6 bases from J, with 13 bases between. Germline CDR1 reads SGDLS; CDR2 reads YYNGEE. The CDR3 covers 13 residues. The DNA of the CDR3 is TGTGCCAGCAGCAGACGGCCCCGGGATGGCTACACCTTC. This translates into CASSRRPRDGYTF.

The rearrangement uses TRBV6-6 and TRBJ2-7, with 10 bases lining up with TRBD1. The germline V gene has CDR1 MNHNY and CDR2 SVGAGI (reference sequence). The CDR3 has 15 amino acids. V gave up 6 bases and J gave up 2 bases; unmatched junction bases: 7. The CDR3 DNA is TGTGCCAGCAGCCCCGGGACAGGGGACCCCTACGAGCAGTACTTC. Translated, it gives CASSPGTGDPYEQYF.

V is TRBV6-5 and J is TRBJ2-3; 8 bases are a match to TRBD2. V was clipped by 2 bases and J by 2 bases; unmatched bases: 6. The CDR3 contains 16 residues. Germline CDR1 reads MNHEY; CDR2 reads SVGAGI. The CDR3 nucleotides read TGTGCCAGCAGTTACAACGGACTAGCAGACACAGATACGCAGTATTTT. Encoded protein: CASSYNGLADTDTQYF.

This sequence joins TRBV2 and TRBJ2-5; 12 bases agree with TRBD2. J was trimmed by 5 bases and V by 7 bases; bases with no gene match: 14. The length of the CDR3 is 17 residues. Germline CDR1 and CDR2: SNHLY and FYNNEI. The CDR3 loop reads CASTERLAGVGRETQYF. The DNA for the CDR3 is TGTGCCAGCACAGAAAGACTAGCGGGAGTGGGGCGGGAGACCCAGTACTTC.

J is TRBJ2-3 and V is TRBV5-1, with 7 bases matching TRBD1. The length of the CDR3 is 18 residues. V lost 4 bases and J lost 0; bases outside the gene matches: 14. CDR1 is SGHRS and CDR2 is YFSETQ in the germline V gene. The DNA of the CDR3 is TGCGCCAGCAGCGTACAGGGGAATAATAGGGGGAGCACAGATACGCAGTATTTT. It codes for CASSVQGNNRGSTDTQYF.

V is TRBV7-2 and J is TRBJ2-5; D may be TRBD1 (6 bases). The V gene's germline CDR1 is SGHTA and CDR2 FQGNSA. CDR3 length equals 14 residues. The V gene lost 5 bases and the J gene lost 5 bases, with 15 bases spanning the gap. The CDR3 sequence: CASSKDRWGETQYF. The CDR3 nucleotides are TGTGCCAGCAGCAAGGACAGATGGGGGGAGACCCAGTACTTC.

The V and J genes are TRBV7-3 and TRBJ2-5; no clear D. V shed 1 base and J shed 7 bases, with 10 bases lying between them. The germline gives CDR1 SGHTA, CDR2 FQGTGA. The CDR3 contains 13 residues. In DNA, the CDR3 is TGTGCCAGCAGCTTAAACACCCAGGTGACCCAGTACTTC. This gives the protein CASSLNTQVTQYF.

The gene calls are TRBV4-1 and TRBJ1-1; TRBD1 matches 7 bases. CDR3 size: 17 residues. V trimming: 3 bases; J trimming: 2 bases; junction bases outside the gene matches: 12. The V gene's germline CDR1 is MGHRA and CDR2 YSYEKL. The CDR3 DNA follows: TGCGCCAGCAGCCAGCCCTCCGGGACAGTGGATAACACTGAAGCTTTCTTT. Translated, it gives CASSQPSGTVDNTEAFF.

This clone was detected only once. This rearrangement joins TRBV9 to TRBJ2-7; D tentatively fits TRBD1 or TRBD2 (5 bases each). Trimming took off 3 bases at V and 0 bases at J, with 16 bases between the two ends. This CDR3 is 16 amino acids long. Germline V gene sequence: CDR1 SGDLS, CDR2 YYNGEE. CDR3 DNA: TGTGCCAGCAGCGAGGACTCAGGGAAAAGCTCCTACGAGCAGTACTTC. Translated, it gives CASSEDSGKSSYEQYF.

The chain has TRBV7-9 and TRBJ2-7, with 9 bases lining up with TRBD2. The CDR3 extends over 15 amino acids. The germline V gene encodes CDR1 SEHNR and CDR2 FQNEAQ (reference sequence). The junction had 6 bases not matched to a gene; V was cut back by 4 bases and J by 2 bases. The CDR3 bases are TGTGCCAGCAGCTGGGGGACTAGCCGCCCCTACGAGCAGTACTTC. Amino acid sequence: CASSWGTSRPYEQYF.

The chain links TRBV6-1 to TRBJ2-6; D assignment may be TRBD1 or TRBD2 (5 bases each). The germline V gene encodes CDR1 MNHNS and CDR2 SASEGT. Trimming pared 7 bases from V and 1 base from J, leaving 11 bases between. The length of the CDR3 is 15 residues. The CDR3 spells CASILGVSGANVLTF. CDR3 sequence (DNA): TGTGCCAGCATCCTGGGGGTTTCTGGGGCCAACGTCCTGACTTTC.

The V and J genes are TRBV6-5 and TRBJ2-7; D possibly corresponds to TRBD2 (6 bases). The germline V gene encodes CDR1 MNHEY and CDR2 SVGAGI. The CDR3 has 15 amino acids. The V and J ends lost 2 bases and 2 bases respectively, with 13 bases between them. The CDR3 bases are TGTGCCAGCAGTTACGTACGGGAGATCCCCTACGAGCAGTACTTC. It yields the protein CASSYVREIPYEQYF.

CDR3 residues: CASSSWDRVSEDTQYF. CDR3 bases: TGTGCCAGTAGTTCTTGGGACAGGGTTTCGGAAGATACGCAGTATTTT. This chain links TRBV19 with TRBJ2-3; 9 bases fit TRBD1. This CDR3 has 16 amino acids. Trimming removed 5 bases from V and 5 bases from J; junction bases left unmatched: 11. From germline, CDR1 is LNHDA and CDR2 SQIVND (reference sequence).

The chain is built from TRBV7-3 and TRBJ2-1; the D gene is possibly TRBD2 (6 bases). This CDR3 is 14 amino acids long. CDR1 is SGHTA, CDR2 FQGTGA, per germline. Trimming removed 4 bases at V and 8 bases at J, with 15 bases between. CDR3: CASSSGRGSDEQFF. The CDR3 DNA follows: TGTGCCAGCAGCTCAGGACGGGGGAGCGATGAGCAGTTCTTC.

The J gene is TRBJ1-2, the V gene TRBV28; TRBD1 matches at 7 bases. The CDR3 spans 12 residues. CDR1 is MDHEN, CDR2 SYDVKM, per germline. With 5 bases clipped from V and 7 bases from J, the junction kept 4 bases outside the gene matches. CDR3 region: CASSTGAPGYTF. CDR3 bases: TGTGCCAGCAGTACAGGGGCCCCTGGCTACACCTTC.

The rearrangement links TRBV11-2 to TRBJ2-2; TRBD2 might be the D (5 bases). The CDR3 consists of 16 residues. Deletions cut 4 bases from V and 4 bases from J, with 16 bases between. CDR1 is SGHAT and CDR2 is FQNNGV in the germline V gene. Here the CDR3 DNA reads TGTGCCAGCAGCTCTTACCCGGGAATTTTCACCGGGGAGCTGTTTTTT. Translated: CASSSYPGIFTGELFF.